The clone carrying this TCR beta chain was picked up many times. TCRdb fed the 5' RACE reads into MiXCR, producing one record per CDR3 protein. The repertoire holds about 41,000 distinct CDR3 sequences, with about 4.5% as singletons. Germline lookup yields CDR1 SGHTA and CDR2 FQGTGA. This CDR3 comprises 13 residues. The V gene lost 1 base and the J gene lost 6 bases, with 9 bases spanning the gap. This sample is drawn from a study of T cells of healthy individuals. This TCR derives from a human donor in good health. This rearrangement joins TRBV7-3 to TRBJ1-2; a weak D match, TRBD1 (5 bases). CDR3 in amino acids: CASSLSREDGYTF. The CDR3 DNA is TGTGCCAGCAGCTTAAGCAGGGAAGATGGCTACACCTTC.